The 29 T cell receptor beta chains presented below share a single source sample, sequenced in a study of CD8+CD57+ T cells in acquired aplastic anemia. Before being chosen for sequencing, patients had shown CD8+CD57+ cell expansion by flow cytometry. Both TCR beta VDJ combination and CDR3 sequence profiling were carried out. Genomic DNA was the template for this profiling. Via MiXCR, TCRdb re-called the reads, giving one row per CDR3 protein. Of fewer than 200,000 distinct CDR3 sequences in the sample, about half were seen once. Input material: sorted CD4+, CD8+, or CD8+CD57+ T cells (not recorded which) from PBMCs. The receptors derive from a human donor with aplastic anemia.

The chain is built from TRBV2 and TRBJ1-2, with D perhaps matching TRBD1 (6 bases). The CDR3 contains 15 residues. V was clipped by 7 bases and J by 1 base, with 16 bases between them. The V gene's germline CDR1 is SNHLY and CDR2 FYNNEI. Here the CDR3 DNA reads TGTGCCAGCATAGGAGACAGGATACTTAACTATGGCTACACCTTC. Encoded protein: CASIGDRILNYGYTF.

This clonotype was picked up many times. V gene TRBV29-1 combines with J gene TRBJ1-1; 7 bases align to TRBD1. V trimming: 7 bases; J trimming: 4 bases; junction bases outside the gene matches: 9. Looked up from germline, CDR1 is SQVTM and CDR2 is ANQGSEA. There are 13 residues in the CDR3. This CDR3 is CSAFGQAGTEAFF. The CDR3 DNA is TGCAGCGCTTTTGGACAGGCGGGCACTGAAGCTTTCTTT.

The V and J genes are TRBV29-1 and TRBJ2-5; D might be TRBD2 (5 bases). This CDR3 is 12 amino acids long. Deletions cut 7 bases from V and 3 bases from J, with 12 bases between. Germline CDR1 reads SQVTM; CDR2 reads ANQGSEA. The CDR3 loop reads CSAREREETQYF. Here the CDR3 DNA reads TGCAGCGCTCGCGAGAGGGAAGAGACCCAGTACTTC. The whole variable domain, filled in from reference TRBV29-1 and TRBJ2-5, reads SAVISQKPSRDICQRGTSLTIQCQVDSQVTMMFWYRQQPGQSLTLIATANQGSEATYESGFVIDKFPISRPNLTFSTLTVSNMSPEDSSIYLCSAREREETQYFGPGTRLLVL.

The genes are TRBV5-4 and TRBJ2-1; TRBD2 matches at 7 bases. The CDR3 spans 17 residues. Germline loops: CDR1 SGHNT, CDR2 YYREEE (reference sequence). V dropped 6 bases and J dropped 6; count of bases not matched to a gene: 18. The CDR3 DNA is TGTGCCAGCAACGGCGGGAGCAACCTAAGAAGAGGCAATGAGCAGTTCTTC. Amino acids: CASNGGSNLRRGNEQFF.

This clonotype was picked up many times. The chain recombines TRBV7-8 with TRBJ1-5; TRBD1 might be the D (5 bases). The CDR3 length is 13 residues. V dropped 3 bases and J dropped 6 bases, with 9 bases sitting between them. The germline V gene has CDR1 SGHVS and CDR2 FQNEAQ. The chain's CDR3 is CASSLGGSQPQHF. The CDR3 DNA follows: TGTGCCAGCAGCTTGGGGGGGAGTCAGCCCCAGCATTTT.

This clonotype showed up many times. The V and J genes are TRBV12-3 or TRBV12-4 and TRBJ1-2; the D gene is possibly TRBD1 (5 bases). This CDR3 has 15 residues. V lost 4 bases and J lost 4, with 16 bases in between. CDR3 sequence: CASSSTATPLYGYTF. The CDR3 DNA follows: TGTGCCAGCAGTTCGACAGCAACACCGCTCTATGGCTACACCTTC.

Many counts were recorded for this clonotype. V usage is TRBV7-2 and J usage is TRBJ1-4; D gene ambiguous. The CDR3 runs 13 residues. The germline CDR1 and CDR2 sequences are SGHTA and FQGNSA. V was shortened by 3 bases and J by 2 bases, with 4 bases between the two germline ends. CDR3 in amino acids: CASSLSTNEKLFF. The CDR3, as DNA: TGTGCCAGCAGCTTGAGCACTAATGAAAAACTGTTTTTT.

The count of this clonotype is one. CDR3 residues: CNATRSTDNTEAFF. CDR3 bases: TGCAACGCGACACGGTCGACAGATAACACTGAAGCTTTCTTT. V usage is TRBV29-1 and J usage is TRBJ1-1; D may be TRBD1 (5 bases). The germline CDR1 and CDR2 sequences are SQVTM and ANQGSEA. The CDR3 length is 14 residues.

In its sample, this clonotype was seen many times. This rearrangement joins TRBV20-1 to TRBJ1-2; D not certain. CDR1 is DFQATT, CDR2 SNEGSKA, per germline (reference sequence). The germline V and J ends were trimmed by 2 bases and 8 bases, with 12 bases remaining between them. This CDR3 contains 12 residues. This CDR3 is CSARPGLKGYTF. CDR3 DNA: TGCAGTGCTAGACCTGGGTTGAAGGGCTACACCTTC.

This clonotype was observed once. V gene TRBV9 combines with J gene TRBJ2-5; TRBD2 aligns across 11 bases. The CDR3 length is 16 residues. CDR1 is SGDLS and CDR2 is YYNGEE in the germline V gene. V lost 6 bases to trimming and J lost 4 bases; unmatched junction nucleotides: 11. The CDR3 coding sequence is TGTGCCAGCACCCTAAATAGCGGGGGGGCCGGAGAGACCCAGTACTTC. It yields the protein CASTLNSGGAGETQYF.

This clonotype was detected only a few times. CDR3 bases: TGTGCCAGCAGCGTAGGTCGGGACTACGAGCAGTACTTC. Its protein product is CASSVGRDYEQYF. The rearrangement links TRBV7-2 to TRBJ2-7, with D possibly matching TRBD2 (5 bases). V shed 5 bases and J shed 3 bases, with 11 bases lying between them. The CDR3 length is 13 residues. Germline CDR1 and CDR2: SGHTA and FQGNSA. Using reference TRBV7-2 and TRBJ2-7 for the parts outside the CDR3, the full variable domain is GAGVSQSPSNKVTEKGKDVELRCDPISGHTALYWYRQSLGQGLEFLIYFQGNSAPDKSGLPSDRFSAERTGGSVSTLTIQRTQQEDSAVYLCASSVGRDYEQYFGPGTRLTVT.

J is TRBJ1-2 and V is TRBV24-1; 7 bases are a match to TRBD1. V lost 3 bases and J lost 7; bases outside the gene matches: 10. The germline V gene encodes CDR1 KGHDR and CDR2 SFDVKD. The length of the CDR3 is 15 residues. CDR3 nucleotide sequence: TGTGCCACCAGTGATCCTGCACGACAGGGTAGTGGCTACACCTTC. It codes for CATSDPARQGSGYTF.

The chain is built from TRBV10-1 and TRBJ2-7; weak D call: TRBD1 (5 bases). The length of the CDR3 is 16 residues. CDR1 and CDR2 from the germline V gene are WNHNN and SYGVQD (reference sequence). Trimming shortened V by 0 bases and J by 3 bases, and 15 bases separated the two germline ends. CDR3 loop: CASSESIRDSVYEQYF. As DNA, the CDR3 is TGCGCCAGCAGTGAGTCTATCAGGGATTCCGTCTACGAGCAGTACTTC.

Turning to this clonotype: This clone may be a read error of a much larger clone one base away. The CDR3 ends on some other residue instead of the conserved phenylalanine or tryptophan, so this is likely a read error. It is unclear where the CDR3 begins or ends on the DNA, so no DNA is shown, and the CDR3 is as TCRdb lists it. V and J are TRBV6-1 and TRBJ2-5; the table's D call of TRBD1 was not tested on the DNA. Looked up from germline, CDR1 is MNHNS and CDR2 is SASEGT. Termini included, the CDR3 measures 12 amino acids. The CDR3 protein is CANSPNRDIFIL.

This clonotype has ten or more counts. The chain uses TRBV5-1 and TRBJ2-2; D unresolved. The CDR3 has 14 residues. The germline V and J ends were trimmed by 0 bases and 6 bases, with 9 bases remaining between them. CDR1 and CDR2 from the germline V gene are SGHRS and YFSETQ. The CDR3 DNA reads as TGCGCCAGCAGCTTGGTCCAGGAAGCCGGGGAGCTGTTTTTT. This encodes CASSLVQEAGELFF.

The CDR3 DNA follows: TGTGCCAGCAAGCGGGAGATCCCCTACGAGCAGTACTTC. Translating gives CASKREIPYEQYF. The V call is TRBV2, the J call TRBJ2-7; 8 bases are a match to TRBD2. Unmatched junction bases numbered 4, after V lost 7 bases and J lost 2 bases. From germline, CDR1 is SNHLY and CDR2 FYNNEI. The CDR3 runs to 13 residues.

This sequence joins TRBV10-1 and TRBJ2-3; 7 bases fit TRBD2. The CDR3 is 16 residues long. Germline V CDR1 and CDR2: WNHNN, SYGVQD (reference sequence). After removal of 6 bases from V and 0 bases from J, the junction contained 9 bases not matched to a gene. CDR3: CASSPMGGTSTDTQYF. The CDR3 DNA sequence: TGCGCCAGCAGCCCCATGGGGGGGACGAGCACAGATACGCAGTATTTT.

The chain recombines TRBV10-3 with TRBJ1-2; the D gene is possibly TRBD1 (5 bases). Germline assignment: CDR1 ENHRY and CDR2 SYGVKD. The CDR3 contains 16 residues. V gave up 10 bases and J gave up 1 base, with 22 bases separating them. The DNA of the CDR3 is TGTGCCACCATACCGGGATCGGGGGGAGTTAACTATGGCTACACCTTC. Translating gives CATIPGSGGVNYGYTF.

This clonotype was seen a few times. For the CDR3, the DNA is TGTGCCAGCAGACAGTACTCTGGGGCCAACGTCCTGACTTTC. Amino acid sequence: CASRQYSGANVLTF. The chain recombines TRBV27 with TRBJ2-6; D not certain. V lost 6 bases and J lost 0, with 6 bases in between. Germline assignment: CDR1 MNHEY and CDR2 SMNVEV (reference sequence). CDR3 length equals 14 residues.

This clonotype was observed many times. The chain joins TRBV5-1 to TRBJ2-3; 9 bases match TRBD1. CDR1 and CDR2 from the germline V gene are SGHRS and YFSETQ. CDR3 length: 15 residues. The V segment lost 4 bases and the J segment 0 bases; nucleotides outside the gene matches: 3. The CDR3 here is CASSQDRGSTDTQYF. CDR3 sequence (DNA): TGCGCCAGCAGCCAGGACAGGGGCAGCACAGATACGCAGTATTTT.

This clonotype was recorded at least ten times. CDR3 coding DNA: TGCAGCGGTCGGGGTTCGAACACTGAAGCTTTCTTT. Amino acid sequence: CSGRGSNTEAFF. This chain links TRBV29-1 with TRBJ1-1; no firm D call. V shed 7 bases and J shed 1 base, with 10 bases lying between them. CDR3 length: 12 amino acids. Germline CDR1 and CDR2: SQVTM and ANQGSEA.

This clonotype was observed many times. V usage is TRBV6-5 and J usage is TRBJ1-5; weak D call: TRBD1 (5 bases). The CDR3 contains 15 residues. With 4 bases removed from V and 6 bases from J, the gap between germline ends came to 16 bases. The germline gives CDR1 MNHEY, CDR2 SVGAGI. CDR3 DNA sequence: TGTGCCAGCAGTTCTACCTCGGGGGGGATTCAGCCCCAGCATTTT. Protein: CASSSTSGGIQPQHF.

This chain links TRBV6-1 with TRBJ2-7; no definite D call. This CDR3 region has 13 residues. Germline CDR1 MNHNS, CDR2 SASEGT. V lost 0 bases to trimming and J lost 3 bases, with 6 bases between them. The chain's CDR3 is CASSEAVGYEQYF. The CDR3 DNA reads TGTGCCAGCAGTGAAGCTGTGGGCTACGAGCAGTACTTC.

The V gene is TRBV9, the J gene TRBJ2-7; D ambiguous. The CDR3 consists of 14 residues. The ends were cut back, 3 bases at V and 0 bases at J, with 10 bases in the middle. CDR1 and CDR2 (germline): SGDLS, YYNGEE. CDR3 bases: TGTGCCAGCAGCGCTACCGACACCTCCTACGAGCAGTACTTC. Amino acid sequence: CASSATDTSYEQYF.

This chain uses TRBV18 with TRBJ1-1; possible D gene TRBD1, 5 bases. V lost 0 bases and J lost 8, with 10 bases in between. The germline gives CDR1 KGHSH, CDR2 LQKENI. CDR3 length: 13 amino acids. For the CDR3, the DNA is TGTGCCAGCTCACCACCGGGGGGGGAGGAAGCTTTCTTT. The encoded protein is CASSPPGGEEAFF.

The chain links TRBV11-2 to TRBJ1-5; D not resolved. Between the trimmed V and J ends, which lost 1 base and 2 bases, there was a span of 12 bases. This CDR3 has 16 amino acids. The germline V gene encodes CDR1 SGHAT and CDR2 FQNNGV. The CDR3 loop is CASSLGAGAGNQPQHF. Here the CDR3 DNA reads TGTGCCAGCAGCTTAGGAGCGGGAGCGGGCAATCAGCCCCAGCATTTT. The full variable domain, with the rest looked up from reference TRBV11-2 and TRBJ1-5, is EAGVAQSPRYKIIEKRQSVAFWCNPISGHATLYWYQQILGQGPKLLIQFQNNGVVDDSQLPKDRFSAERLKGVDSTLKIQPAKLEDSAVYLCASSLGAGAGNQPQHFGDGTRLSIL.

This clonotype was observed at least ten times. V usage is TRBV7-9 and J usage is TRBJ2-4; D could derive from TRBD1 or TRBD2 (6 bases each). Germline loops: CDR1 SEHNR, CDR2 FQNEAQ (reference sequence). The CDR3 length is 13 residues. Trimming shortened V by 5 bases and J by 6 bases, and 11 bases separated the two germline ends. The CDR3 spells CASSPQGLNIQYF. As DNA, the CDR3 is TGTGCCAGCAGCCCACAGGGACTAAACATTCAGTACTTC.

The V and J genes are TRBV18 and TRBJ2-7; D is undetermined. V lost 1 base, J lost 6 bases, and 16 bases lay in between. The CDR3 is made up of 15 amino acids. Looked up from germline, CDR1 is KGHSH and CDR2 is LQKENI. The CDR3 DNA reads as TGTGCCAGCTCACCACGCGATGGGGTAGCCGTCGAGCAGTACTTC. Residues: CASSPRDGVAVEQYF.

This clonotype was picked up many times. The genes are TRBV10-3 and TRBJ1-2; unclear D gene. V was clipped by 3 bases and J by 5 bases, with 10 bases between them. The CDR3 is made up of 13 amino acids. CDR1 is ENHRY and CDR2 is SYGVKD in the germline V gene. For the CDR3, the DNA is TGTGCCATCAGTGATAGGAACGGATATGGCTACACCTTC. Its protein is CAISDRNGYGYTF.